The 13 T cell receptor beta chains reported below all come from one sample, sequenced in a study of OX40 agonist ivuxolimab in advanced cancers. TCRdb's copy holds only in-frame clones and misses some; the assay was immunoSEQ multiplex PCR. This table has around 77,000 clones, roughly 85% appearing once. Here the sequenced sample was CD4+ or CD8+ T cells sorted from blood, taken in a trial of the OX40 agonist ivuxolimab. The receptors come from an adult with an advanced solid tumor such as melanoma, head and neck, liver or kidney cancer.

The rearrangement joins TRBV7-9 to TRBJ1-3; D is unclear. The V end was cut by 4 bases, the J end by 1 base, with 5 bases between. CDR1 and CDR2 (germline): SEHNR, FQNEAQ (reference sequence). This CDR3 is 13 amino acids long. The CDR3 here is CASSSGSGNTIYF. Written as DNA, the CDR3 is TGTGCCAGCAGCTCAGGATCTGGAAACACCATATATTTT.

The chain couples TRBV7-8 to TRBJ1-5, with a weak D call TRBD1 (5 bases). The CDR3 is 15 amino acids. V dropped 5 bases and J dropped 6 bases, with 17 bases sitting between them. The germline gives CDR1 SGHVS, CDR2 FQNEAQ. The CDR3 nucleotides read TGTGCCAGCAGCCAGGTCGGAGGGGCCGGTCAGCCCCAGCATTTT. It translates to CASSQVGGAGQPQHF.

This chain links TRBV7-3 with TRBJ2-3; D not certain. Trimming took 1 base from V and 6 from J, leaving 14 bases between them. The germline V gene encodes CDR1 SGHTA and CDR2 FQGTGA. This CDR3 region has 15 residues. Here the CDR3 DNA reads TGTGCCAGCAGCTTAAGCGTTTCGGGTCTTGATACGCAGTATTTT. Translation gives CASSLSVSGLDTQYF.

Here the CDR3 reads CASTFTGEQFF. In nucleotides, the CDR3 is TGTGCCAGCACCTTTACGGGTGAGCAGTTCTTC. This chain connects TRBV7-8 to TRBJ2-1; D remains unclear. The CDR3 has 11 residues. Between the trimmed V and J ends, which lost 7 bases and 9 bases, there was a span of 10 bases. CDR1 and CDR2 from the germline V gene are SGHVS and FQNEAQ. Full variable domain (outside the CDR3, taken from reference TRBV7-8 and TRBJ2-1): GAGVSQSPRYKVAKRGQDVALRCDPISGHVSLFWYQQALGQGPEFLTYFQNEAQLDKSGLPSDRFFAERPEGSVSTLKIQRTQQEDSAVYLCASTFTGEQFFGPGTRLTVL.

The chain couples TRBV12-5 to TRBJ1-1; TRBD1 matches at 8 bases. Unmatched junction bases numbered 8, after V lost 2 bases and J lost 3 bases. This CDR3 spans 16 amino acids. Germline V gene lookup returns CDR1 LGHNT and CDR2 FRNRAP. The CDR3 DNA sequence: TGTGCTAGTGGTTTGCTTGGACAGGGTTTGGACACTGAAGCTTTCTTT. The encoded protein is CASGLLGQGLDTEAFF. The full variable domain, with the rest looked up from reference TRBV12-5 and TRBJ1-1, is DARVTQTPRHKVTEMGQEVTMRCQPILGHNTVFWYRQTMMQGLELLAYFRNRAPLDDSGMPKDRFSAEMPDATLATLKIQPSEPRDSAVYFCASGLLGQGLDTEAFFGQGTRLTVV.

The gene calls are TRBV6-4 and TRBJ1-1; 9 nucleotides align to TRBD1. V lost 11 bases to trimming and J lost 6 bases; unmatched junction nucleotides: 19. CDR1 is MRHNA and CDR2 is SNTAGT in the germline V gene. This CDR3 contains 16 residues. The CDR3 sequence: CARSLSPGTGHPEAFF. In DNA form, the CDR3 reads TGTGCCCGATCTCTGTCCCCGGGGACAGGGCATCCTGAAGCTTTCTTT.

This chain joins TRBV18 and TRBJ2-5; 7 bases are shared with TRBD2. The CDR3 extends over 15 amino acids. The junction had 10 bases not matched to a gene; V was cut back by 0 bases and J by 9 bases. The germline CDR1 and CDR2 sequences are KGHSH and LQKENI. The CDR3 coding sequence is TGTGCCAGCTCACCACCGCTTGGACTAGGTGATGCCCAGTACTTC. This encodes CASSPPLGLGDAQYF.

The rearrangement joins TRBV7-6 to TRBJ1-5, with a weak D call TRBD1 (5 bases). The V gene lost 1 base and the J gene lost 4 bases, with 11 bases spanning the gap. The length of the CDR3 is 15 residues. Germline loops: CDR1 SGHVS, CDR2 FNYEAQ. This CDR3 reads CASSLGKGTNQPQHF. The DNA of the CDR3 is TGTGCCAGCAGCTTAGGGAAGGGGACGAATCAGCCCCAGCATTTT.

The chain links TRBV29-1 to TRBJ2-1; 8 nucleotides align to TRBD2. Germline values: CDR1 SQVTM, CDR2 ANQGSEA. The CDR3 runs 15 residues. V lost 5 bases to trimming and J lost 5 bases; unmatched junction nucleotides: 11. CDR3 amino acids: CSVPSGGQGDNEQFF. The CDR3 DNA reads TGCAGCGTTCCGTCGGGGGGGCAGGGCGACAATGAGCAGTTCTTC.

The chain uses TRBV7-3 and TRBJ2-5; D may be TRBD2 (5 bases). With 2 bases removed from V and 1 base from J, the gap between germline ends came to 8 bases. This CDR3 region has 14 residues. Germline loops: CDR1 SGHTA, CDR2 FQGTGA. The CDR3 sequence is CASSLSAGQETQYF. In nucleotides, the CDR3 is TGTGCCAGCAGCTTATCGGCGGGCCAAGAGACCCAGTACTTC.

This clone showed up just once. V and J are TRBV6-6 and TRBJ1-4; D gene ambiguous. V lost 8 bases and J lost 4, with 14 bases in between. This CDR3 region has 14 residues. CDR1 and CDR2 (germline): MNHNY, SVGAGI (reference sequence). The CDR3 sequence: CASAGRGLNEKLFF. The CDR3 nucleotides read TGTGCCAGCGCGGGCCGGGGTCTTAATGAAAAACTGTTTTTT.

The rearrangement joins TRBV7-8 to TRBJ2-3; 9 bases are a match to TRBD2. Germline CDR1 and CDR2: SGHVS and FQNEAQ. CDR3 length equals 15 residues. Trimming removed 5 bases from V and 6 bases from J; junction bases left unmatched: 9. The CDR3 spells CASSPRGGGADTQYF. The CDR3 coding sequence is TGTGCCAGCAGCCCTCGTGGCGGGGGGGCGGATACGCAGTATTTT.

The rearrangement joins TRBV7-2 to TRBJ1-2; 7 positions agree with TRBD1. The CDR3 has 15 amino acids. Losses at the gene ends were 5 bases for V and 6 bases for J; bases not matched to a gene: 12. Looked up from germline, CDR1 is SGHTA and CDR2 is FQGNSA. CDR3 residues: CASSDDRARGHGYTF. DNA of the CDR3: TGTGCCAGCAGCGATGACAGGGCCAGAGGGCATGGCTACACCTTC. The full variable domain, its missing parts supplied by reference TRBV7-2 and TRBJ1-2, is GAGVSQSPSNKVTEKGKDVELRCDPISGHTALYWYRQSLGQGLEFLIYFQGNSAPDKSGLPSDRFSAERTGGSVSTLTIQRTQQEDSAVYLCASSDDRARGHGYTFGSGTRLTVV.